Sequencing of this T cell receptor (beta chain) was carried out in a study of shared clonotypes between healthy human individuals. Repertoires were generated with immunoSEQ multiplex PCR, while TCRdb's copy carries only in-frame clones and drops some. Here the sample spans approximately 720,000 clones, around 92% being singletons. Study findings and constraints: Relative to memory subsets, naive subsets generally showed larger estimated richness.

Naive CD8 cells, CD45RO-negative and positively selected for CCR7, excluded terminally differentiated effector memory CD45RA+ cells. CDR3 length: 15 amino acids. From germline, CDR1 is SGHAT and CDR2 FQNNGV. V lost 5 bases to trimming and J lost 3 bases; unmatched junction nucleotides: 10. Notes on this clone: As yet, its antigen is unknown.

Material for sequencing was naive CD8+ T cells sorted from blood. The chain joins TRBV11-2 to TRBJ2-7; 7 bases are shared with TRBD1. The receptor was derived from a man between 25 and 39 years old in good health. For the CDR3, the DNA is TGTGCCAGCAGCCCGCGGACAGGCAATAACTACGAGCAGTACTTC. This codes for CASSPRTGNNYEQYF.